Listed below are T cell receptor beta chains from one sample, sequenced in a study of a mutant IDH1 vaccine in newly diagnosed glioma. The protocol was immunoSEQ multiplex PCR, while the TCRdb copy is restricted to in-frame clones and leaves out a portion. The sample consists of about 63,000 clones, over 70% of them appearing once. The specimen comprised peripheral blood mononuclear cells (PBMCs), sampled from a glioma patient treated with radiotherapy, temozolomide or both. These receptors were taken from a young woman with glioma. Some clones in this sample may be carry-over from other donors' samples. Each CDR3 is given with its conserved first and last residue. A D gene is named only where the DNA matches it firmly. Where a row states a size, it is once, few, many or the class of an expanded clone; other rows omit it.

v_gene,abundance,d_gene,j_gene,CDR3aa,CDR3nt
TRBV29-1,.,.,TRBJ2-7,CSVRRAADEQYF,TGCAGCGTCCGTCGGGCCGCGGACGAGCAGTACTTC
TRBV9,.,.,TRBJ1-1,CASSEGPRGTEAFF,TGTGCCAGCAGCGAGGGGCCCCGGGGGACTGAAGCTTTCTTT
TRBV5-1,.,TRBD1,TRBJ1-2,CASSRGQGAVDYGYTF,TGCGCCAGCAGCCGGGGACAGGGGGCGGTTGACTATGGCTACACCTTC
TRBV27,.,.,TRBJ1-6,CASSLSTLWADPNSPLHF,TGTGCCAGCAGTTTATCTACCCTCTGGGCGGATCCAAATTCACCCCTCCACTTT
TRBV13,.,TRBD1,TRBJ1-5,CASSRDRGKGPQHF,TGTGCCAGCAGCCGGGACAGGGGGAAAGGGCCCCAGCATTTT
TRBV25-1,.,.,TRBJ1-1,CASSENTWNTEAFF,TGTGCCAGCAGTGAAAATACGTGGAACACTGAAGCTTTCTTT
TRBV7-3,few,TRBD1,TRBJ1-1,CASSRGGANTEAFF,TGTGCCAGCAGCCGAGGGGGCGCAAACACTGAAGCTTTCTTT
TRBV2,.,.,TRBJ1-1,CASQWGVSEAFF,TGTGCCAGCCAGTGGGGGGTTTCTGAAGCTTTCTTT
TRBV7-9,once,TRBD1,TRBJ2-2,CASSPGQGITGELFF,TGTGCCAGCAGCCCGGGACAGGGAATCACCGGGGAGCTGTTTTTT
TRBV4-1,.,TRBD2,TRBJ2-7,CASSQALTGRARDEQYF,TGCGCCAGCAGCCAAGCACTTACCGGGAGGGCTAGGGACGAGCAGTACTTC
TRBV28,.,.,TRBJ1-3,CASMYSSPGNTIYF,TGTGCCAGCATGTACAGCTCTCCTGGAAACACCATATATTTT
TRBV7-2,.,.,TRBJ1-2,CASSLGAGPRYGYTF,TGTGCCAGCAGCTTAGGGGCAGGGCCCCGCTATGGCTACACCTTC
TRBV7-8,.,.,TRBJ2-7,CASSSNYYEQYF,TGTGCCAGCAGCAGCAACTACTACGAGCAGTACTTC
TRBV30,.,.,TRBJ1-4,CAWSVGRRDEKLFF,TGTGCCTGGAGTGTAGGTCGGAGAGATGAAAAACTGTTTTTT
TRBV6-5,.,.,TRBJ1-5,CASSAPGGFGQPQHF,TGTGCCAGCAGTGCCCCTGGGGGTTTCGGCCAGCCCCAGCATTTT
TRBV5-1,.,.,TRBJ1-6,CASSSGATSSPLHF,TGCGCCAGCAGCTCCGGTGCCACGAGTTCACCCCTCCACTTT
TRBV5-6,.,TRBD2,TRBJ2-7,CASSPLPGLAYEQYF,TGTGCCAGCAGCCCCCTGCCGGGACTAGCCTACGAGCAGTACTTC
TRBV6-5,.,.,TRBJ2-7,CASSPLGGYEQYF,TGTGCCAGCAGTCCTCTAGGAGGGTACGAGCAGTACTTC